Below are 24 T cell receptor beta chains sequenced from a single sample in a study of fetal regulatory T cell absence and autoimmunity. TCRdb's copy holds only in-frame clones and misses some; the assay was immunoSEQ multiplex PCR. Altogether 95,000 or so clones are present, roughly 78% being singletons, with the ten largest covering 2%. Sequencing was carried out using pancreas tissue. Receptor source: a male donor with IPEX syndrome.

This clone was seen just once. This sequence joins TRBV4-1 and TRBJ2-1; 10 bases fit TRBD2. The CDR3 contains 15 residues. CDR1 and CDR2 (germline): MGHRA, YSYEKL. V lost 3 bases, J lost 4 bases, and 3 bases stayed unmatched. The CDR3 DNA reads TGCGCCAGCAGCCAGGCAGCGGGAGGGTACAATGAGCAGTTCTTC. Its translation: CASSQAAGGYNEQFF.

This clone has just one count. The chain recombines TRBV5-8 with TRBJ2-7; 11 positions agree with TRBD2. CDR1 SGHTS and CDR2 YDEGEE come from the germline V gene. V lost 1 base, J lost 6 bases, and 0 bases stayed unmatched. The length of the CDR3 is 13 residues. In nucleotides, the CDR3 is TGTGCCAGCAGCTTGCTAGCGGGGGGCGAGCAGTACTTC. Its translation: CASSLLAGGEQYF.

This clone appeared a single time. The chain is built from TRBV5-6 and TRBJ2-2; 8 nucleotides match TRBD1. The length of the CDR3 is 16 residues. Trimming cost V 4 bases and J 3 bases; bases outside gene matches: 8. Germline V gene lookup returns CDR1 SGHDT and CDR2 YYEEEE. CDR3 amino acids: CASSETGTGYTGELFF. Written as DNA, the CDR3 is TGTGCCAGCAGCGAAACCGGGACAGGTTACACCGGGGAGCTGTTTTTT.

This clone was recorded a few times. V gene TRBV4-2 combines with J gene TRBJ1-1; no clear D. V gave up 4 bases and J gave up 1 base, with 4 bases separating them. From germline, CDR1 is LGHNA and CDR2 YNFKEQ. CDR3 size: 12 residues. DNA for the CDR3: TGTGCCAGCAGCCCACAGAACACTGAAGCTTTCTTT. Its protein product is CASSPQNTEAFF.

The chain recombines TRBV27 with TRBJ2-1; 7 bases fit TRBD1. From germline, CDR1 is MNHEY and CDR2 SMNVEV (reference sequence). CDR3 length: 14 residues. V shed 3 bases and J 4 bases; nucleotides not matched to a gene: 3. The CDR3 nucleotides are TGTGCCAGCAGTTTGGGCAGGGGGTACAATGAGCAGTTCTTC. Encoded protein: CASSLGRGYNEQFF.

This clone occurred a few times. V and J are TRBV27 and TRBJ1-5; a possible D gene is TRBD1 (5 bases). Germline values: CDR1 MNHEY, CDR2 SMNVEV (reference sequence). Trimming removed 5 bases from V and 2 bases from J, with 13 bases in between. The CDR3 length is 15 residues. The CDR3 DNA reads TGTGCCAGCAGTCCCCGGGGCGGCGGCAATCAGCCCCAGCATTTT. Translated: CASSPRGGGNQPQHF.

V usage is TRBV5-6 and J usage is TRBJ1-2; D gene ambiguous. The CDR3 has 13 residues. The V and J ends lost 2 bases and 0 bases respectively, with 5 bases between them. The V gene's germline CDR1 is SGHDT and CDR2 YYEEEE. The chain's CDR3 is CASSFGSNYGYTF. Written as DNA, the CDR3 is TGTGCCAGCAGCTTCGGTTCTAACTATGGCTACACCTTC.

The chain joins TRBV6-5 to TRBJ2-3, with D possibly TRBD2 on 7 matching bases. Germline CDR1 is MNHEY and CDR2 is SVGAGI. The CDR3 covers 14 residues. V was pared by 2 bases and J by 5 bases, with 11 bases between. The CDR3, as DNA: TGTGCCAGCAGTTACGCGGGGGCTGTAGATACGCAGTATTTT. This encodes CASSYAGAVDTQYF.

The rearrangement links TRBV7-9 to TRBJ2-1; TRBD1 matches 7 bases. The length of the CDR3 is 17 residues. Per germline, CDR1 SEHNR and CDR2 FQNEAQ (reference sequence). Unmatched junction bases numbered 15, after V lost 5 bases and J lost 5 bases. The CDR3 reads CASSNPESRQGHNEQFF. The DNA of the CDR3 is TGTGCCAGCAGCAATCCGGAATCAAGACAGGGCCACAATGAGCAGTTCTTC. The full variable domain, its missing parts supplied by reference TRBV7-9 and TRBJ2-1, is DTGVSQNPRHKITKRGQNVTFRCDPISEHNRLYWYRQTLGQGPEFLTYFQNEAQLEKSRLLSDRFSAERPKGSFSTLEIQRTEQGDSAMYLCASSNPESRQGHNEQFFGPGTRLTVL.

This chain links TRBV4-3 with TRBJ1-4; D remains unclear. In germline, CDR1 is LGHNA, CDR2 YSLEER. The ends were cut back, 0 bases at V and 4 bases at J, with 9 bases in the middle. CDR3 length: 15 residues. In DNA form, the CDR3 reads TGCGCCAGCAGCCAAGAGACGGGTTTTAATGAAAAACTGTTTTTT. This translates into CASSQETGFNEKLFF.

This chain links TRBV11-2 with TRBJ1-5; D perhaps matches TRBD1 (6 bases). V was cut by 0 bases and J by 6 bases, with 12 bases left in between. CDR3 length: 15 amino acids. Germline loops: CDR1 SGHAT, CDR2 FQNNGV. CDR3 protein: CASSLEPGATQPQHF. CDR3 coding DNA: TGTGCCAGCAGCTTAGAGCCAGGGGCTACTCAGCCCCAGCATTTT. The full variable domain, with the rest looked up from reference TRBV11-2 and TRBJ1-5, is EAGVAQSPRYKIIEKRQSVAFWCNPISGHATLYWYQQILGQGPKLLIQFQNNGVVDDSQLPKDRFSAERLKGVDSTLKIQPAKLEDSAVYLCASSLEPGATQPQHFGDGTRLSIL.

The chain is built from TRBV6-4 and TRBJ2-1; 10 nucleotides align to TRBD1. The junction had 16 bases not matched to a gene; V was cut back by 10 bases and J by 4 bases. Germline V gene sequence: CDR1 MRHNA, CDR2 SNTAGT. CDR3 length equals 17 residues. The CDR3 spells CATRILRDRGRYNEQFF. Written as DNA, the CDR3 is TGTGCCACCCGGATCTTGCGGGACAGGGGTAGGTACAATGAGCAGTTCTTC.

This clone was found a few times. The V and J genes are TRBV11-3 and TRBJ1-5; 7 positions agree with TRBD1. Germline CDR1 reads SGHNT; CDR2 reads YENEEA. This CDR3 region has 15 residues. The trim removed 5 bases at V and 7 bases at J, leaving 11 bases unmatched. CDR3 DNA sequence: TGTGCCAGCAGCCCGAGGGGGACAGTAGCACAGCCCCAGCATTTT. Amino acid sequence: CASSPRGTVAQPQHF.

The chain links TRBV7-9 to TRBJ1-2, with no clear D. Germline loops: CDR1 SEHNR, CDR2 FQNEAQ (reference sequence). The CDR3 is 17 residues long. Trimming cost V 3 bases and J 6 bases, with 23 bases left between them. CDR3 sequence: CASSFIPGVNPLHGYTF. The CDR3 nucleotides are TGTGCCAGCAGCTTTATCCCTGGGGTGAATCCCCTTCATGGCTACACCTTC.

This chain connects TRBV5-1 to TRBJ1-2, with 10 bases matching TRBD1. Germline assignment: CDR1 SGHRS and CDR2 YFSETQ. The CDR3 consists of 13 residues. Trimming removed 0 bases from V and 7 bases from J; junction bases left unmatched: 0. The CDR3 sequence is CASSLGTGGGYTF. The CDR3 nucleotides read TGCGCCAGCAGCTTGGGGACAGGGGGTGGCTACACCTTC. The whole variable domain, remainder taken from reference TRBV5-1 and TRBJ1-2, is KAGVTQTPRYLIKTRGQQVTLSCSPISGHRSVSWYQQTPGQGLQFLFEYFSETQRNKGNFPGRFSGRQFSNSRSEMNVSTLELGDSALYLCASSLGTGGGYTFGSGTRLTVV.

The chain recombines TRBV11-3 with TRBJ1-1; the D is unclear. The CDR3 sequence is 12 residues long. Germline V lookup: CDR1 SGHNT, CDR2 YENEEA. Trimming stripped 4 bases from V and 6 bases from J, with 9 bases between. CDR3 in amino acids: CASSSWTAEAFF. The CDR3 DNA is TGTGCCAGCAGCTCCTGGACGGCTGAAGCTTTCTTT.

This chain connects TRBV13 to TRBJ2-3; D might be TRBD2 (6 bases). Trimming cost V 2 bases and J 1 base, with 10 bases left between them. Germline lookup yields CDR1 PRHDT and CDR2 FYEKMQ (reference sequence). The length of the CDR3 is 15 residues. The CDR3: CASSLRLEGTDTQYF. In DNA form, the CDR3 reads TGTGCCAGCAGCTTAAGACTAGAAGGCACAGATACGCAGTATTTT. The full variable domain, completed using reference TRBV13 and TRBJ2-3, is AAGVIQSPRHLIKEKRETATLKCYPIPRHDTVYWYQQGPGQDPQFLISFYEKMQSDKGSIPDRFSAQQFSDYHSELNMSSLELGDSALYFCASSLRLEGTDTQYFGPGTRLTVL.

The chain joins TRBV5-6 to TRBJ2-1, with D possibly matching TRBD1 (6 bases). Trimming removed 1 base from V and 0 bases from J, with 11 bases in between. The CDR3 covers 16 residues. The germline V gene has CDR1 SGHDT and CDR2 YYEEEE. The CDR3 DNA follows: TGTGCCAGCAGCTTGCTGTGGGGGCCCTCCTACAATGAGCAGTTCTTC. Translated, it gives CASSLLWGPSYNEQFF. The whole variable domain, remainder taken from reference TRBV5-6 and TRBJ2-1, is DAGVTQSPTHLIKTRGQQVTLRCSPKSGHDTVSWYQQALGQGPQFIFQYYEEEERQRGNFPDRFSGHQFPNYSSELNVNALLLGDSALYLCASSLLWGPSYNEQFFGPGTRLTVL.

The chain couples TRBV12-5 to TRBJ1-2, with D possibly TRBD1 on 5 matching bases. Germline V gene lookup returns CDR1 LGHNT and CDR2 FRNRAP. V was cut by 7 bases and J by 3 bases, with 18 bases left in between. The CDR3 has 15 amino acids. The CDR3 DNA reads TGTGCTAGTGCCCAGAGTAGGCCGGGGGACTATGGCTACACCTTC. Its translation is CASAQSRPGDYGYTF. Using reference TRBV12-5 and TRBJ1-2 for the parts outside the CDR3, the full variable domain is DARVTQTPRHKVTEMGQEVTMRCQPILGHNTVFWYRQTMMQGLELLAYFRNRAPLDDSGMPKDRFSAEMPDATLATLKIQPSEPRDSAVYFCASAQSRPGDYGYTFGSGTRLTVV.

This clone occurred a few times. The chain recombines TRBV5-4 with TRBJ1-5; D may be TRBD1 (5 bases). This CDR3 has 13 residues. Trimming left V 0 bases short and J 7 bases short, with 8 bases between. The germline CDR1 and CDR2 sequences are SGHNT and YYREEE (reference sequence). CDR3 sequence reads: CASSLGGDQPQHF. In nucleotides, the CDR3 is TGTGCCAGCAGCTTGGGAGGGGACCAGCCCCAGCATTTT.

With respect to this clone: A read error is likely, as this CDR3 ends without the conserved phenylalanine or tryptophan. The V call is TRBV10-1, the J call TRBJ1-4, with no clear D. The CDR3 consists of 12 residues. Germline CDR1 is WNHNN and CDR2 is SYGVQD (reference sequence). Trimming pared 4 bases from V and 5 bases from J, leaving 5 bases between. The CDR3 sequence: CASSGGNEKLFY. CDR3 nucleotides: TGCGCCAGCAGTGGAGGGAATGAAAAACTGTTTTAT.

This clone was seen a few times. The chain combines TRBV6-5 with TRBJ2-7, with D possibly matching TRBD1 (5 bases). Germline CDR1 reads MNHEY; CDR2 reads SVGAGI. V was cut by 2 bases and J by 6 bases, with 5 bases left in between. The CDR3 extends over 11 amino acids. CDR3 region: CASSYRGEQYF. The CDR3 region has the DNA TGTGCCAGCAGTTACAGGGGCGAGCAGTACTTC.

This clone was seen a handful of times. V gene TRBV19 combines with J gene TRBJ1-4; D is undetermined. V was clipped by 5 bases and J by 4 bases, with 11 bases between them. This CDR3 has 14 residues. Germline V gene data show CDR1 as LNHDA and CDR2 as SQIVND (reference sequence). CDR3 loop: CASSPADLNEKLFF. The DNA of the CDR3 is TGTGCCAGTAGTCCGGCGGACCTTAATGAAAAACTGTTTTTT.

V is TRBV5-6 and J is TRBJ2-3; 7 nucleotides match TRBD2. J was trimmed by 2 bases and V by 0 bases; bases with no gene match: 3. Germline CDR1 is SGHDT and CDR2 is YYEEEE. The CDR3 has 15 amino acids. CDR3 sequence reads: CASSLAGGLTDTQYF. CDR3 in DNA: TGTGCCAGCAGCTTGGCGGGGGGTCTCACAGATACGCAGTATTTT.